The 15 T cell receptor beta chains reported below all come from one sample, sequenced in a study of blood T cell repertoires in COVID-19. Data came from immunoSEQ multiplex PCR; TCRdb stores just in-frame clones and leaves some out. Altogether 95,000 to 100,000 clones are present, roughly four fifths being singletons, with the ten largest covering 24%. The sample comprised peripheral blood. The receptors derive from a human donor in a cohort sampled during active COVID-19.

The V call is TRBV24-1, the J call TRBJ2-1; D may be TRBD1 (5 bases). The V gene's germline CDR1 is KGHDR and CDR2 SFDVKD. The CDR3 totals 13 residues. The ends were cut back, 8 bases at V and 0 bases at J, with 7 bases in the middle. CDR3 sequence (DNA): TGTGCCACCAAAGACAGCTCCTACAATGAGCAGTTCTTC. As protein: CATKDSSYNEQFF.

The rearrangement joins TRBV2 to TRBJ1-2, with 7 bases matching TRBD1. Per germline, CDR1 SNHLY and CDR2 FYNNEI. J gave up 8 bases and V 7 bases, and 13 bases lay outside the gene matches. This CDR3 has 14 residues. The CDR3 loop reads CASNDRDRWGGYTF. In nucleotides, the CDR3 is TGTGCCAGCAATGACAGGGACAGATGGGGAGGCTACACCTTC.

This clone is a singleton in its sample. The rearrangement uses TRBV2 and TRBJ1-1, with 8 bases aligning to TRBD1. Germline CDR1 is SNHLY and CDR2 is FYNNEI. The ends lost 6 bases at V and 5 bases at J; junction bases unmatched: 8. The CDR3 is 14 amino acids. CDR3 in amino acids: CASSVTGAGTEAFF. CDR3 coding DNA: TGTGCCAGCAGCGTGACAGGGGCGGGGACTGAAGCTTTCTTT. Combining the CDR3 with reference TRBV2 and TRBJ1-1 gives the whole variable domain EPEVTQTPSHQVTQMGQEVILRCVPISNHLYFYWYRQILGQKVEFLVSFYNNEISEKSEIFDDQFSVERPDGSNFTLKIRSTKLEDSAMYFCASSVTGAGTEAFFGQGTRLTVV.

This sequence joins TRBV14 and TRBJ2-1; the match to TRBD1 covers 7 bases. Trimming took 2 bases from V and 4 from J; bases not matched to a gene: 8. The germline V gene has CDR1 SGHDN and CDR2 FVKESK. The CDR3 spans 16 residues. DNA of the CDR3: TGTGCCAGCAGCCAATTGGGGACAGACCTTTACAATGAGCAGTTCTTC. Translated: CASSQLGTDLYNEQFF.

This clone has only a few counts. The CDR3: CASSPQGQGYNEQFF. For the CDR3, the DNA is TGTGCCAGCAGTCCCCAGGGACAGGGGTACAATGAGCAGTTCTTC. The rearrangement uses TRBV28 and TRBJ2-1; 10 nucleotides line up with TRBD1. The CDR3 has 15 residues. Germline lookup yields CDR1 MDHEN and CDR2 SYDVKM. V trimming: 5 bases; J trimming: 4 bases; junction bases outside the gene matches: 5.

V and J are TRBV28 and TRBJ2-2; possibly TRBD2 for D (5 bases). CDR1 is MDHEN and CDR2 is SYDVKM in the germline V gene. The ends were cut back, 6 bases at V and 5 bases at J, with 16 bases in the middle. The CDR3 is made up of 15 amino acids. CDR3 region: CASSGTWTGTGELFF. In DNA, the CDR3 is TGTGCCAGCAGCGGTACTTGGACGGGGACCGGGGAGCTGTTTTTT. The whole variable domain, remainder taken from reference TRBV28 and TRBJ2-2, is DVKVTQSSRYLVKRTGEKVFLECVQDMDHENMFWYRQDPGLGLRLIYFSYDVKMKEKGDIPEGYSVSREKKERFSLILESASTNQTSMYLCASSGTWTGTGELFFGEGSRLTVL.

The chain employs TRBV6-5 and TRBJ2-4, with D tentatively TRBD2 (5 bases). Germline CDR1 is MNHEY and CDR2 is SVGAGI. The length of the CDR3 is 14 residues. Trimming removed 8 bases at V and 3 bases at J, with 14 bases between. CDR3 protein: CASSGYYDKNIQYF. The CDR3 nucleotides are TGTGCCAGCTCGGGGTATTACGACAAAAACATTCAGTACTTC.

V usage is TRBV6-5 and J usage is TRBJ2-1; 9 nucleotides match TRBD1. The CDR3 is 15 amino acids. V trimming: 8 bases; J trimming: 3 bases; junction bases outside the gene matches: 8. Germline CDR1 reads MNHEY; CDR2 reads SVGAGI. CDR3: CASQADRGLYNEQFF. Written as DNA, the CDR3 is TGTGCCAGCCAGGCGGACAGGGGACTCTACAATGAGCAGTTCTTC.

The chain employs TRBV18 and TRBJ2-3; D unresolved. V gave up 5 bases and J gave up 0 bases, with 12 bases separating them. The CDR3 length is 15 residues. The germline V gene encodes CDR1 KGHSH and CDR2 LQKENI. CDR3 region: CASSSLTGSTDTQYF. The CDR3 DNA reads as TGTGCCAGCTCATCTTTGACCGGGAGCACAGATACGCAGTATTTT.

The sample holds one count of this clone. This sequence joins TRBV3-1 (or the pseudogene TRBV3-2) and TRBJ2-6; 7 positions agree with TRBD2. J was trimmed by 3 bases and V by 1 base; bases with no gene match: 0. Germline V gives CDR1 LGHDT, CDR2 YNNKEL (reference sequence). The CDR3 sequence is 15 residues long. The CDR3 DNA sequence: TGTGCCAGCAGCCAAGGGGAGGGTGGGGCCAACGTCCTGACTTTC. It is translated as CASSQGEGGANVLTF.

V and J are TRBV9 and TRBJ1-3; D gene uncertain. The CDR3 is 14 residues long. Trimming left V 0 bases short and J 0 bases short, with 4 bases between. CDR1 SGDLS and CDR2 YYNGEE come from the germline V gene. Here the CDR3 DNA reads TGTGCCAGCAGCGTAGATTACTCTGGAAACACCATATATTTT. This codes for CASSVDYSGNTIYF.

The genes are TRBV12-3 or TRBV12-4 and TRBJ1-6; D unclear. The V gene lost 6 bases and the J gene lost 7 bases, with 10 bases spanning the gap. This CDR3 is built from 13 residues. The CDR3 nucleotides read TGTGCCAGCAGCCCGGGGAGCAATTCACCCCTCCACTTT. This sequence encodes CASSPGSNSPLHF.

The rearrangement links TRBV7-9 to TRBJ2-7; 8 bases agree with TRBD1. CDR1 and CDR2 from the germline V gene are SEHNR and FQNEAQ (reference sequence). Trimming cost V 5 bases and J 3 bases; bases outside gene matches: 18. The CDR3 loop spans 18 amino acids. CDR3 DNA: TGTGCCAGCAGCGCCCCGCTGCAGGGGGCGACTCCCCTCTACGAGCAGTACTTC. Translating gives CASSAPLQGATPLYEQYF.

CDR3 DNA sequence: TGTGCCAGCAGTTACGCTAGCGGGGCCTCAGGGACCCAGTACTTC. This gives the protein CASSYASGASGTQYF. The V and J genes are TRBV6-5 and TRBJ2-5; TRBD2 matches at 9 bases. The V gene's germline CDR1 is MNHEY and CDR2 SVGAGI. The CDR3 length is 15 residues. The junction had 8 bases not matched to a gene; V was cut back by 2 bases and J by 7 bases.

The chain carries TRBV9 and TRBJ2-1, with 13 bases fitting TRBD2. CDR1 SGDLS and CDR2 YYNGEE come from the germline V gene. Losses at the gene ends were 4 bases for V and 8 bases for J; bases not matched to a gene: 9. CDR3 length equals 16 residues. Written as DNA, the CDR3 is TGTGCCAGCAGCTTAACTAGCGGGGGGGCCTTGTATGAGCAGTTCTTC. This gives the protein CASSLTSGGALYEQFF. Based on the CDR3 plus reference TRBV9 and TRBJ2-1, the full variable domain is DSGVTQTPKHLITATGQRVTLRCSPRSGDLSVYWYQQSLDQGLQFLIQYYNGEERAKGNILERFSAQQFPDLHSELNLSSLELGDSALYFCASSLTSGGALYEQFFGPGTRLTVL.